One sample yielded the 4 T cell receptor beta chains listed below, sequenced in a study of blood T cell repertoires in COVID-19. Profiling relied on immunoSEQ multiplex PCR, and the TCRdb table lists in-frame clones only, not all of them. This sample has approximately 160,000 clones, with roughly 88% found just once. Sample: peripheral blood. Receptors were obtained from an elderly woman with active or convalescent COVID-19.

CDR3 in DNA: TGCGCCAGCAGCGATAAACAGGGCACAGATACGCAGTATTTT. It translates to CASSDKQGTDTQYF. The rearrangement links TRBV5-1 to TRBJ2-3; the D gene is possibly TRBD1 (5 bases). Germline V CDR1 and CDR2: SGHRS, YFSETQ. This CDR3 region has 14 residues. The V gene lost 4 bases and the J gene lost 1 base, with 10 bases spanning the gap.

Only a few counts were recorded for this clone. The chain employs TRBV19 and TRBJ1-5; 11 positions agree with TRBD1. This CDR3 region has 16 residues. Unmatched junction bases numbered 7, after V lost 5 bases and J lost 4 bases. Germline-derived CDR1 and CDR2 are LNHDA and SQIVND (reference sequence). The CDR3 protein is CASSPRDRGTNQPQHF. Here the CDR3 DNA reads TGTGCCAGTAGTCCCCGGGACAGGGGGACAAATCAGCCCCAGCATTTT.

This rearrangement joins TRBV4-2 to TRBJ2-7; D gene ambiguous. Trimming cost V 0 bases and J 3 bases, with 12 bases left between them. This CDR3 comprises 15 residues. The V gene's germline CDR1 is LGHNA and CDR2 YNFKEQ. The CDR3 region is CASSQDNSPGYEQYF. The CDR3 DNA is TGTGCCAGCAGCCAAGATAACTCCCCGGGCTACGAGCAGTACTTC.

The rearrangement uses TRBV5-1 and TRBJ1-6; D remains ambiguous. V lost 2 bases and J lost 9, with 9 bases in between. Germline V CDR1 and CDR2: SGHRS, YFSETQ. This CDR3 has 13 residues. Written as DNA, the CDR3 is TGCGCCAGCAGCTTTGTGATCGGTTCACCCCTCCACTTT. It is translated as CASSFVIGSPLHF.